This passage covers 8 T cell receptor beta chains from one sample sequenced in a study of blood T cell repertoires in COVID-19 (dated by TCRdb to 2020 to 2021). Library preparation was by the immunoSEQ multiplex PCR assay. Imported from immuneACCESS, the table was reduced by TCRdb to in-frame sequences with V and J called. These copies leave out some clones; in studies compared against another copy, an unresolved V gene accounts for under half, and the cause of the remainder is not known. This sample comprises hundreds of thousands of clones, 70% to 90% of them detected only once. 9.1% of the sample rests with the top ten. The sequenced sample consisted of PBMCs or T cells enriched from blood (not recorded which). The source of these receptors is a woman aged 50 to 65 with acute COVID-19.

The V call is TRBV11-2, the J call TRBJ1-1; the D is unclear. CDR1 and CDR2 from the germline V gene are SGHAT and FQNNGV. V was trimmed by 2 bases and J by 1 base, leaving 5 bases between them. The CDR3 contains 13 residues. DNA of the CDR3: TGTGCCAGCAGCTTAAAGAGGAACACTGAAGCTTTCTTT. Encoded protein: CASSLKRNTEAFF.

This clone was seen just once. The chain combines TRBV5-6 with TRBJ1-6; D might be TRBD1 (5 bases). The CDR3 extends over 12 amino acids. Germline loops: CDR1 SGHDT, CDR2 YYEEEE. Trimming left V 0 bases short and J 14 bases short, with 9 bases between. CDR3 amino acids: CASSLGPRALHF. CDR3 bases: TGTGCCAGCAGCTTGGGCCCCAGGGCCCTCCACTTT.

This clone was seen just once. The chain recombines TRBV19 with TRBJ1-2; 7 bases are shared with TRBD1. Germline V lookup: CDR1 LNHDA, CDR2 SQIVND (reference sequence). This CDR3 is built from 14 residues. V dropped 6 bases and J dropped 5; count of bases not matched to a gene: 9. CDR3 loop: CASSRQGVGYGYTF. CDR3 coding DNA: TGTGCCAGTAGCCGACAGGGCGTTGGGTATGGCTACACCTTC. Full variable domain (remainder filled in from reference TRBV19 and TRBJ1-2): DGGITQSPKYLFRKEGQNVTLSCEQNLNHDAMYWYRQDPGQGLRLIYYSQIVNDFQKGDIAEGYSVSREKKESFPLTVTSAQKNPTAFYLCASSRQGVGYGYTFGSGTRLTVV.

This clone was found once. The chain carries TRBV29-1 and TRBJ1-2; 7 bases map to TRBD1. From germline, CDR1 is SQVTM and CDR2 ANQGSEA. With V trimmed by 3 bases and J by 2 bases, 3 bases remained unmatched. The CDR3 loop spans 13 amino acids. The CDR3 protein is CSVDKGQNYGYTF. CDR3 sequence (DNA): TGCAGCGTTGATAAGGGACAGAACTATGGCTACACCTTC.

This clone was observed a single time. J is TRBJ2-1 and V is TRBV10-1; D is uncertain. This CDR3 spans 14 amino acids. Germline assignment: CDR1 WNHNN and CDR2 SYGVQD (reference sequence). V was pared by 3 bases and J by 7 bases, with 13 bases between. The CDR3 region has the DNA TGCGCCAGCAGTGATATAGCCCCTGCGAATGAGCAGTTCTTC. This sequence encodes CASSDIAPANEQFF.

As regards this clone: Other DNA sequences in this sample translate to the same CDR3. This sequence joins TRBV12-5 and TRBJ1-6; tentative D call: TRBD1 (6 bases). CDR1 is LGHNT and CDR2 is FRNRAP in the germline V gene. V was cut by 5 bases and J by 7 bases, with 18 bases left in between. This CDR3 has 16 amino acids. CDR3 region: CASGRTGTKLNSPLHF. Written as DNA, the CDR3 is TGTGCTAGTGGTCGTACAGGGACAAAATTAAATTCACCCCTCCACTTT.

The chain couples TRBV7-2 to TRBJ2-3, with 7 nucleotides matching TRBD2. The V and J ends lost 5 bases and 1 base, in that order; junction bases with no gene match: 9. Per the germline V gene, CDR1 is SGHTA and CDR2 is FQGNSA. CDR3 size: 16 residues. The CDR3 DNA is TGTGCCAGCAGCACCCTCGGCGGGGGAGGCACAGATACGCAGTATTTT. Its translation is CASSTLGGGGTDTQYF. Together with reference TRBV7-2 and TRBJ2-3, the CDR3 gives the full variable domain: GAGVSQSPSNKVTEKGKDVELRCDPISGHTALYWYRQSLGQGLEFLIYFQGNSAPDKSGLPSDRFSAERTGGSVSTLTIQRTQQEDSAVYLCASSTLGGGGTDTQYFGPGTRLTVL.

This clone was seen a handful of times. The same CDR3 can be traced to other DNA sequences in this sample. The J gene is TRBJ1-1, the V gene TRBV30; D unclear. The CDR3 length is 13 residues. The germline V gene has CDR1 GTSNPN and CDR2 SVGIG (reference sequence). V lost 0 bases to trimming and J lost 1 base, with 6 bases between them. The CDR3 DNA is TGTGCCTGGAGTGTCGCAGGGAACACTGAAGCTTTCTTT. It specifies CAWSVAGNTEAFF.